The 13 T cell receptor beta chains given below trace back to one sample, sequenced in a study of cytomegalovirus exposure and HLA in healthy donors (dated by TCRdb to the late 2010s). The receptor library was made with the immunoSEQ multiplex PCR assay. The multiplex PCR relied on a mix of 60 forward primers for TCR Vbeta segments and 13 reverse primers for TCR Jbeta segments. The immuneACCESS repertoire file appears here via TCRdb, limited to in-frame rearrangements. These files lack a portion of the clones; in checked studies, under half of the deficit traces to unresolved V genes, and the cause of the others is not known. The table for this sample records about 130,000 clones. The ten largest clones capture 1.5% to 2% of the sample. What was sequenced was PBMCs. Receptor source: a young man in good health and CMV-seronegative.

The V gene is TRBV4-1, the J gene TRBJ1-1; D not resolved. Trimming left V 7 bases short and J 0 bases short, with 21 bases between. The CDR3 loop spans 17 amino acids. Germline assignment: CDR1 MGHRA and CDR2 YSYEKL. This chain's CDR3 is CASTPALGPIMNTEAFF. As DNA, the CDR3 is TGCGCCAGCACCCCGGCCTTGGGCCCGATTATGAACACTGAAGCTTTCTTT.

The gene calls are TRBV6-5 and TRBJ2-6, with D perhaps matching TRBD2 (5 bases). CDR1 and CDR2 (germline): MNHEY, SVGAGI. This CDR3 contains 15 residues. The germline V and J ends were trimmed by 6 bases and 2 bases, with 11 bases remaining between them. The CDR3 loop is CASSGLATGANVLTF. The CDR3, as DNA: TGTGCCAGCAGCGGACTGGCTACTGGGGCCAACGTCCTGACTTTC.

This chain joins TRBV7-9 and TRBJ1-2; D may be TRBD1 (6 bases). This CDR3 has 15 residues. Germline V gene sequence: CDR1 SEHNR, CDR2 FQNEAQ (reference sequence). Trimming pared 0 bases from V and 7 bases from J, leaving 15 bases between. The CDR3 loop reads CASSLAARGSGGYTF. CDR3 nucleotide sequence: TGTGCCAGCAGCTTAGCGGCGAGGGGGTCCGGTGGCTACACCTTC.

The V and J genes are TRBV5-1 and TRBJ2-1, with TRBD2 matching 12 bases. The length of the CDR3 is 16 residues. CDR1 and CDR2 (germline): SGHRS, YFSETQ. V lost 3 bases and J lost 3; bases outside the gene matches: 4. DNA for the CDR3: TGCGCCAGCAGCTCAACTAGCGGGGGGAACTACAATGAGCAGTTCTTC. Its protein product is CASSSTSGGNYNEQFF.

The CDR3 loop reads CASGSRQGISGANVLTF. The DNA for the CDR3 is TGTGCCAGCGGATCCAGACAGGGAATTTCTGGGGCCAACGTCCTGACTTTC. The chain recombines TRBV27 with TRBJ2-6; 7 bases are a match to TRBD1. Germline CDR1 MNHEY, CDR2 SMNVEV (reference sequence). This CDR3 is built from 17 residues. The junction had 11 bases not matched to a gene; V was cut back by 8 bases and J by 1 base.

The rearrangement uses TRBV30 and TRBJ2-7, with a tentative D call TRBD1 (6 bases). Trimming took 4 bases from V and 4 from J, leaving 8 bases between them. Germline V gene sequence: CDR1 GTSNPN, CDR2 SVGIG (reference sequence). The CDR3 covers 11 residues. CDR3 protein: CAWTRGYEQYF. The CDR3 coding sequence is TGTGCCTGGACCAGGGGTTACGAGCAGTACTTC.

CDR3 residues: CASSVASGGIADTQYF. CDR3 sequence (DNA): TGTGCCAGCAGCGTAGCCAGCGGGGGTATCGCAGATACGCAGTATTTT. The gene calls are TRBV9 and TRBJ2-3; 8 nucleotides align to TRBD2. Germline CDR1 SGDLS, CDR2 YYNGEE. This CDR3 has 16 residues. The junction had 7 bases not matched to a gene; V was cut back by 0 bases and J by 4 bases.

The V and J genes are TRBV10-3 and TRBJ2-7; 8 bases fit TRBD1. The CDR3 is made up of 14 amino acids. Germline V gives CDR1 ENHRY, CDR2 SYGVKD. Unmatched junction bases numbered 9, after V lost 6 bases and J lost 5 bases. The CDR3 here is CAIRDGQGLNEQYF. The DNA for the CDR3 is TGTGCCATCAGGGACGGACAGGGTCTAAACGAGCAGTACTTC.

The J gene is TRBJ1-6, the V gene TRBV30; D is undetermined. Germline V gene data show CDR1 as GTSNPN and CDR2 as SVGIG (reference sequence). CDR3 length: 15 residues. Trimming stripped 0 bases from V and 7 bases from J, with 13 bases between. CDR3 sequence: CAWSVVAGGNSPLHF. CDR3 nucleotides: TGTGCCTGGAGTGTAGTAGCAGGCGGGAATTCACCCCTCCACTTT.

This chain uses TRBV6-5 with TRBJ1-6, with TRBD1 matching over 7 bases. The germline V gene has CDR1 MNHEY and CDR2 SVGAGI. Trimming removed 5 bases from V and 10 bases from J; junction bases left unmatched: 11. The CDR3 loop spans 15 amino acids. For the CDR3, the DNA is TGTGCCAGCAGTCGACAGGGTACGGGGGCCTCACCCCTCCACTTT. Its protein product is CASSRQGTGASPLHF.

The V call is TRBV7-9, the J call TRBJ2-1; 8 bases align to TRBD2. Germline assignment: CDR1 SEHNR and CDR2 FQNEAQ (reference sequence). This CDR3 has 14 amino acids. The trim removed 1 base at V and 9 bases at J, leaving 5 bases unmatched. The CDR3: CASSLGSGKGEQFF. The CDR3 DNA sequence: TGTGCCAGCAGCTTAGGTAGCGGGAAGGGTGAGCAGTTCTTC.

The V gene is TRBV5-4, the J gene TRBJ2-2; 9 positions agree with TRBD1. This CDR3 comprises 15 residues. Trimming removed 5 bases from V and 1 base from J; junction bases left unmatched: 3. CDR1 is SGHNT, CDR2 YYREEE, per germline (reference sequence). The CDR3 DNA reads as TGTGCCAGCAGGACAGGGGGGAGGAACACCGGGGAGCTGTTTTTT. It specifies CASRTGGRNTGELFF.

This rearrangement joins TRBV7-8 to TRBJ1-2; the D is unclear. Germline CDR1 is SGHVS and CDR2 is FQNEAQ. V shed 5 bases and J shed 6 bases, with 13 bases lying between them. The CDR3 extends over 13 amino acids. The CDR3 DNA sequence: TGTGCCAGCAGCCCCCAGATAACAGATGGCTACACCTTC. It translates to CASSPQITDGYTF.